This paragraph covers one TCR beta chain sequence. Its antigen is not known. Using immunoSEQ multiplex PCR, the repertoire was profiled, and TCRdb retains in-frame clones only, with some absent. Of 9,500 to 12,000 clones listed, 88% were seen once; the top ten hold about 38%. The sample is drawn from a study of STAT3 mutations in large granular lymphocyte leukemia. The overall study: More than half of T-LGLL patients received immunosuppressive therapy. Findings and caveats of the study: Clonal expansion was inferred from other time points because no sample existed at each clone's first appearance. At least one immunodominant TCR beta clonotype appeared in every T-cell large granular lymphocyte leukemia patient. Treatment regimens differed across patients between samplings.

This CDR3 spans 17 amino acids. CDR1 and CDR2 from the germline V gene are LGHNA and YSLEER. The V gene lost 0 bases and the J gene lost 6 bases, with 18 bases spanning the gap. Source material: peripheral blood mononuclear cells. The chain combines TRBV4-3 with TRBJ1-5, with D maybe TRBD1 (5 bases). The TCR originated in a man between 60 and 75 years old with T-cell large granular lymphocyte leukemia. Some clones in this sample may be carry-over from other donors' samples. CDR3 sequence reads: CASSQDRAGWDSQPQHF. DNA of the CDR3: TGCGCCAGCAGCCAAGATCGGGCAGGGTGGGATAGTCAGCCCCAGCATTTT.